A single sample is the source of the 19 T cell receptor beta chains below, sequenced in a study of T cells after yellow fever vaccination (dated by TCRdb to the late 2010s). The method behind the library was 5' RACE. The run used an Illumina HiSeq 2500. Through fastp at Q25 and MiXCR, TCRdb rebuilt clones from the public reads, retaining in-frame beta chains. Rows with one shared CDR3 protein collapse into an entry with the most common genes and DNA. The sample table shows about 630,000 distinct CDR3 sequences, and over 9% are seen once. More than 12% of the sample is held by the ten biggest clonotypes. Sample treatment or condition, as interpreted from the label and publication: live attenuated yellow fever vaccine strain. The sequencing used PBMCs, collected on the day of the yellow fever booster vaccination. The receptors stem from a young man who received the YFV17D yellow fever vaccine.

This clonotype occurred a few times. The chain joins TRBV18 to TRBJ2-5, with D unresolved. V was cut by 3 bases and J by 9 bases, with 17 bases left in between. The CDR3 is 14 amino acids. Germline V gene sequence: CDR1 KGHSH, CDR2 LQKENI. The DNA for the CDR3 is TGTGCCAGCTCACCCCGGTGGCAGGACGCGGCCCAGTACTTC. This gives the protein CASSPRWQDAAQYF.

This rearrangement joins TRBV14 to TRBJ2-5; no reliable D call. Deletions cut 1 base from V and 5 bases from J, with 17 bases between. This CDR3 has 16 amino acids. Germline CDR1 and CDR2: SGHDN and FVKESK. CDR3 sequence (DNA): TGTGCCAGCAGCCAAGGGTTCTTAGCTTTGCGGGAGACCCAGTACTTC. It specifies CASSQGFLALRETQYF.

This clonotype was observed a few times. CDR3 DNA: TGCGCCAGCAGCCGATCACTAGCGGGAGGGCTAAGTGAGCAGTTCTTC. Protein: CASSRSLAGGLSEQFF. The chain recombines TRBV4-3 with TRBJ2-1; TRBD2 agrees at 13 bases. V shed 4 bases, J shed 9 bases, and the junction held 9 bases outside the gene matches. Looked up from germline, CDR1 is LGHNA and CDR2 is YSLEER. This CDR3 spans 16 amino acids.

This clonotype was detected only a few times. The V and J genes are TRBV24-1 and TRBJ1-2; 8 bases are shared with TRBD1. Germline V CDR1 and CDR2: KGHDR, SFDVKD. The J segment lost 6 bases and the V segment lost 5 bases, leaving 7 bases of the junction unmatched. The CDR3 loop spans 14 amino acids. CDR3 region: CATSGSGGANGYTF. The CDR3 nucleotides read TGTGCCACCAGTGGCTCAGGGGGCGCGAATGGCTACACCTTC.

The rearrangement links TRBV5-1 to TRBJ2-1; no definite D call. Trimming left V 0 bases short and J 6 bases short, with 16 bases between. Germline V gene sequence: CDR1 SGHRS, CDR2 YFSETQ. This CDR3 has 16 amino acids. CDR3 region: CASSLAFTPVGNEQFF. Here the CDR3 DNA reads TGCGCCAGCAGCTTGGCCTTTACACCCGTTGGCAATGAGCAGTTCTTC.

This clonotype has more than one count but fewer than ten. V is TRBV20-1 and J is TRBJ2-1; D not certain. Trimming shortened V by 0 bases and J by 8 bases, and 17 bases separated the two germline ends. CDR3 size: 15 residues. Germline CDR1 and CDR2: DFQATT and SNEGSKA (reference sequence). The CDR3, as DNA: TGCAGTGCTAGAGATGCCGGTAATAGGGTCCATGAGCAGTTCTTC. Translating it yields CSARDAGNRVHEQFF.

In this sample, this clonotype turned up many times. The V gene is TRBV10-3, the J gene TRBJ2-3; D remains ambiguous. V was trimmed by 10 bases and J by 0 bases, leaving 11 bases between them. This CDR3 region has 13 residues. Germline V lookup: CDR1 ENHRY, CDR2 SYGVKD. The CDR3 region has the DNA TGTGCCACCACCCAGCTTAGCACAGATACGCAGTATTTT. Translating gives CATTQLSTDTQYF.

This clonotype was found a few times. The chain couples TRBV5-5 to TRBJ2-2, with D unresolved. CDR1 and CDR2 from the germline V gene are SGHKS and YYEKEE (reference sequence). V lost 4 bases and J lost 2, with 15 bases in between. This CDR3 has 16 amino acids. CDR3 bases: TGTGCCAGCAGCCCAGAGGTTAAGCGTAACACCGGGGAGCTGTTTTTT. It is translated as CASSPEVKRNTGELFF.

This clonotype was recorded a few times. The chain employs TRBV7-2 and TRBJ2-5; weak D call: TRBD1 (5 bases). V was shortened by 2 bases and J by 4 bases, with 14 bases between the two germline ends. There are 15 residues in the CDR3. CDR1 and CDR2 from the germline V gene are SGHTA and FQGNSA. CDR3 sequence: CASSLLGQGVETQYF. The CDR3 DNA sequence: TGTGCCAGCAGCTTACTTGGTCAGGGCGTAGAGACCCAGTACTTC.

This clonotype was counted a few times. V and J are TRBV6-1 and TRBJ2-3, with 11 bases matching TRBD2. V dropped 6 bases and J dropped 3; count of bases not matched to a gene: 5. The CDR3 is 15 amino acids. Looked up from germline, CDR1 is MNHNS and CDR2 is SASEGT. CDR3 protein: CASRNRLAGTDTQYF. The CDR3 DNA is TGTGCCAGCAGAAATAGACTAGCGGGAACAGATACGCAGTATTTT.

This chain joins TRBV20-1 and TRBJ2-7, with 9 bases lining up with TRBD1. The CDR3 loop spans 15 amino acids. Germline assignment: CDR1 DFQATT and CDR2 SNEGSKA (reference sequence). Trimming took 2 bases from V and 7 from J; bases not matched to a gene: 12. The CDR3 sequence is CSARLRDRVSNEQYF. The CDR3 DNA reads as TGCAGTGCTAGATTGAGGGACAGGGTATCGAATGAGCAGTACTTC.

This clonotype was detected a few times. The chain links TRBV3-1 to TRBJ1-5; D uncertain. V lost 1 base and J lost 11, with 15 bases in between. CDR3 length: 14 amino acids. CDR1 is LGHDT, CDR2 YNNKEL, per germline (reference sequence). The CDR3 reads CASSQGDPPRAQHF. CDR3 nucleotides: TGTGCCAGCAGCCAAGGTGATCCCCCCCGGGCCCAGCATTTT.

The sample holds a few counts of this clonotype. The chain joins TRBV29-1 to TRBJ2-3; 8 bases fit TRBD1. CDR1 and CDR2 from the germline V gene are SQVTM and ANQGSEA. The trim removed 5 bases at V and 6 bases at J, leaving 7 bases unmatched. The CDR3 totals 13 residues. The CDR3 DNA sequence: TGCAGCGTTCCCCAGGGGGCCGGGGATACGCAGTATTTT. Translation gives CSVPQGAGDTQYF.

A few counts support this clonotype. The chain links TRBV2 to TRBJ1-1; D gene ambiguous. CDR3 length equals 12 residues. V lost 4 bases and J 6 bases, leaving 9 bases between the germline ends. Germline CDR1 SNHLY, CDR2 FYNNEI. CDR3 nucleotide sequence: TGTGCCAGCAGTGTCAAGGGAGCTGAAGCTTTCTTT. Encoded protein: CASSVKGAEAFF. The full variable domain, rest sourced from reference TRBV2 and TRBJ1-1, is EPEVTQTPSHQVTQMGQEVILRCVPISNHLYFYWYRQILGQKVEFLVSFYNNEISEKSEIFDDQFSVERPDGSNFTLKIRSTKLEDSAMYFCASSVKGAEAFFGQGTRLTVV.

This clonotype was recorded a few times. This chain uses TRBV6-6 with TRBJ1-1; D possibly corresponds to TRBD1 (6 bases). The CDR3 sequence is 13 residues long. The V end lost 6 bases, the J end lost 4 bases, and 12 bases lay between the germline ends. Germline values: CDR1 MNHNY, CDR2 SVGAGI (reference sequence). The CDR3 DNA is TGTGCCAGCAGCCCCGGACAGTTCACTGAAGCTTTCTTT. This sequence encodes CASSPGQFTEAFF.

In its sample, this clonotype was seen many times. The V call is TRBV7-8, the J call TRBJ2-5; D is ambiguous. V was clipped by 5 bases and J by 5 bases, with 9 bases between them. CDR1 is SGHVS, CDR2 FQNEAQ, per germline. This CDR3 has 12 amino acids. The CDR3 is CASSPPRETQYF. The CDR3, as DNA: TGTGCCAGCAGCCCGCCTCGGGAGACCCAGTACTTC.

This chain connects TRBV29-1 to TRBJ1-4, with TRBD1 identical over 8 bases. The CDR3 has 14 amino acids. Per germline, CDR1 SQVTM and CDR2 ANQGSEA. After removal of 5 bases from V and 8 bases from J, the junction contained 10 bases not matched to a gene. CDR3 sequence reads: CSVLDVAGGEKLFF. The CDR3 DNA sequence: TGCAGCGTTCTGGATGTGGCAGGGGGCGAAAAACTGTTTTTT.

This chain connects TRBV5-1 to TRBJ2-7, with 7 bases matching TRBD1. The germline V gene has CDR1 SGHRS and CDR2 YFSETQ. With V trimmed by 0 bases and J by 6 bases, 3 bases remained unmatched. The CDR3 is 13 residues long. The CDR3 loop is CASSLGDRGEQYF. CDR3 nucleotide sequence: TGCGCCAGCAGCTTGGGGGACAGAGGCGAGCAGTACTTC.

The CDR3 DNA is TGTGCCAGCAGACGACAGAACCAAGAGACCCAGTACTTC. Protein: CASRRQNQETQYF. The V gene is TRBV25-1, the J gene TRBJ2-5, with D possibly matching TRBD1 (5 bases). CDR1 and CDR2 (germline): MGHDK, SYGVNS. CDR3 length equals 13 residues. V lost 6 bases to trimming and J lost 0 bases, with 8 bases between them.